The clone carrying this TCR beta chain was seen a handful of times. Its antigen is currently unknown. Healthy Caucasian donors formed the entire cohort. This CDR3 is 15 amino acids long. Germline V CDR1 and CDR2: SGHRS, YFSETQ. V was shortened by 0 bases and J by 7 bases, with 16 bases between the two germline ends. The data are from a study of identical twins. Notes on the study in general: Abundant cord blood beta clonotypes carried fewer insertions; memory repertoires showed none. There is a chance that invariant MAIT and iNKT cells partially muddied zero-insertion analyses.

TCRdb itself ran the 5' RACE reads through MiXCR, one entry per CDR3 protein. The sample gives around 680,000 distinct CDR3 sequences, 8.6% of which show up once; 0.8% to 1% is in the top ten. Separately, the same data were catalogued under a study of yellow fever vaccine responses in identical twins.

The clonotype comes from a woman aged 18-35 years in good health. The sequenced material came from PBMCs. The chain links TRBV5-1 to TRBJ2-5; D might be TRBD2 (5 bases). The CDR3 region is CASSLALAGPGTQYF. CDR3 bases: TGCGCCAGCAGCTTGGCCTTGGCGGGCCCTGGGACCCAGTACTTC.